The 22 T cell receptor beta chains below come from one sample, sequenced in a study of CD8 T cells in ankylosing spondylitis. TCRdb called the 5' RACE reads again in MiXCR, with one record for every CDR3 protein. In the table there are about 240,000 distinct CDR3 sequences, roughly 8.6% of which are singletons. Sequenced material: blood, either unsorted or a sorted T cell fraction (not recorded which). The origin of the receptors is a male donor with ankylosing spondylitis or in good health (not recorded which).

As regards this clonotype: This could be a read error, since a much larger clone is one nucleotide away. This chain links TRBV7-9 with TRBJ2-7, with a weak D call TRBD1 (5 bases). The CDR3 is made up of 11 amino acids. Germline loops: CDR1 SEHNR, CDR2 FQNEAQ (reference sequence). The CDR3 bases are TGTGCCAGCAGCCAGGGTGATGAGCAGTGCTTC. Its protein product is CASSQGDEQCF.

The sample holds many counts of this clonotype. The gene calls are TRBV12-3 or TRBV12-4 and TRBJ1-1, with a tentative D call TRBD1 (5 bases). The CDR3 is 14 residues long. V lost 1 base and J lost 1, with 7 bases in between. The CDR3 sequence: CASSLGGGNTEAFF. In nucleotides, the CDR3 is TGTGCCAGCAGTTTAGGCGGGGGGAACACTGAAGCTTTCTTT.

This clonotype appeared many times. The V call is TRBV21-1, the J call TRBJ1-3; TRBD1 reflects the table's D call only, with no check against the DNA. TRBV21-1 is annotated as a pseudogene. The CDR3 is 15 amino acids. As DNA, the CDR3 is TGTGCCAGCAGCAACTCAAATGAGGGGGGAAACACCATATATTTT. Protein sequence: CASSNSNEGGNTIYF.

At least ten counts were recorded for this clonotype. V and J are TRBV5-1 and TRBJ1-6, with D hard to call. Germline assignment: CDR1 SGHRS and CDR2 YFSETQ. This CDR3 has 16 residues. V was trimmed by 0 bases and J by 9 bases, leaving 16 bases between them. The DNA for the CDR3 is TGCGCCAGCAGCTTGGAGGACCCCAAGTTGGGTTCACCCCTCCACTTT. Protein sequence: CASSLEDPKLGSPLHF.

At least ten counts were recorded for this clonotype. The chain joins TRBV6-2 or TRBV6-3 to TRBJ2-4; 11 nucleotides align to TRBD2. CDR3 length: 15 residues. The J segment lost 4 bases and the V segment lost 2 bases, leaving 1 base of the junction unmatched. Per the germline V gene, CDR1 is MNHEY and CDR2 is SVGEGT. The CDR3 DNA sequence: TGTGCCAGCAGTTACGGACTAGCGGGTAAAAACATTCAGTACTTC. It translates to CASSYGLAGKNIQYF.

This clonotype was detected ten times or more. The chain recombines TRBV20-1 with TRBJ2-1; 7 bases are shared with TRBD1. The CDR3 extends over 13 amino acids. V was pared by 1 base and J by 7 bases, with 4 bases of the junction left unmatched. CDR1 DFQATT and CDR2 SNEGSKA come from the germline V gene (reference sequence). For the CDR3, the DNA is TGCAGTGCTAGAGGACAGGGTTGGAATGAGCAGTTCTTC. Its translation: CSARGQGWNEQFF.

The gene calls are TRBV4-1 and TRBJ2-3; TRBD1 aligns across 7 bases. V lost 4 bases, J lost 2 bases, and 9 bases stayed unmatched. This CDR3 spans 16 amino acids. Germline V gene data show CDR1 as MGHRA and CDR2 as YSYEKL. The CDR3 nucleotides read TGCGCCAGCAGCCCCCCAGGGGGACCTCCCACAGATACGCAGTATTTT. This translates into CASSPPGGPPTDTQYF.

The sample holds many counts of this clonotype. V is TRBV6-1 and J is TRBJ2-7; 8 positions agree with TRBD2. The CDR3 spans 12 residues. Germline assignment: CDR1 MNHNS and CDR2 SASEGT. Losses at the gene ends were 8 bases for V and 5 bases for J; bases not matched to a gene: 5. The CDR3, as DNA: TGTGCCAGCCGGAGCGGGAGCAACGAGCAGTACTTC. Translated, it gives CASRSGSNEQYF.

The rearrangement uses TRBV5-4 and TRBJ2-1; 7 positions match TRBD1. V trimming: 4 bases; J trimming: 10 bases; junction bases outside the gene matches: 8. Germline values: CDR1 SGHNT, CDR2 YYREEE (reference sequence). The CDR3 runs to 13 residues. CDR3 sequence: CASSAGQAAEQFF. CDR3 sequence (DNA): TGTGCCAGCAGCGCAGGACAGGCGGCGGAGCAGTTCTTC.

This clonotype was observed at least ten times. The chain is built from TRBV7-2 and TRBJ2-5; a weak D match, TRBD1 (5 bases). The CDR3 extends over 15 amino acids. V was pared by 4 bases and J by 2 bases, with 14 bases between. Per the germline V gene, CDR1 is SGHTA and CDR2 is FQGNSA. The CDR3 loop is CASSSSLTVQETQYF. In nucleotides, the CDR3 is TGTGCCAGCAGCTCGTCTTTGACAGTTCAAGAGACCCAGTACTTC.

This clonotype was seen at least ten times. The DNA of the CDR3 is TGTGCCAGCAGCCGGACTAGCGGGATGGGTTACGAGACCCAGTACTTC. Amino acids: CASSRTSGMGYETQYF. J is TRBJ2-5 and V is TRBV6-2 or TRBV6-3, with 12 bases fitting TRBD2. The CDR3 length is 16 residues. Germline V CDR1 and CDR2: MNHEY, SVGEGT. The V gene end was trimmed by 6 bases and the J gene end by 5 bases; junction bases not matched to a gene: 10.

A note on this clonotype: A much bigger clone sits one base away, suggesting this may be a read error. Given the absence of the conserved phenylalanine or tryptophan at the CDR3 end, a read error is likely. The rearrangement joins TRBV20-1 to TRBJ2-5, with D possibly TRBD1 on 5 matching bases. Per germline, CDR1 DFQATT and CDR2 SNEGSKA (reference sequence). Between the trimmed V and J ends, which lost 3 bases and 6 bases, there was a span of 8 bases. The CDR3 totals 11 residues. The CDR3 DNA reads as TGCAGTGCTAGCGACAGAAAGACCCAGTACTTG. Translated: CSASDRKTQYL.

This clonotype was seen many times. V and J are TRBV6-1 and TRBJ1-1; D unclear. From germline, CDR1 is MNHNS and CDR2 SASEGT. The germline V and J ends were trimmed by 6 bases and 6 bases, with 11 bases remaining between them. CDR3 size: 12 residues. The CDR3 protein is CASRLASSEAFF. The CDR3 nucleotides read TGTGCCAGCAGGCTTGCCAGCTCTGAAGCTTTCTTT.

This clonotype was recorded at least ten times. The J gene is TRBJ2-7, the V gene TRBV4-3; D might be TRBD1 or TRBD2, each matching 5 bases. The CDR3 loop spans 14 amino acids. V lost 1 base, J lost 2 bases, and 9 bases lay in between. Germline-derived CDR1 and CDR2 are LGHNA and YSLEER. The CDR3 here is CASSQVRGAYEQYF. The CDR3 coding sequence is TGCGCCAGCAGCCAAGTTAGAGGGGCCTACGAGCAGTACTTC.

Comments on this clonotype: A read error may explain this, as a much larger clone is one base away. The CDR3 nucleotides read TGTGCCAGCAGCTTAGATGGTGCGTCAGGGGGGACCCAGTACTTC. This translates into CASSLDGASGGTQYF. V usage is TRBV7-2 and J usage is TRBJ2-5; 7 bases map to TRBD1. The trim removed 1 base at V and 7 bases at J, leaving 9 bases unmatched. This CDR3 has 15 amino acids. Germline V lookup: CDR1 SGHTA, CDR2 FQGNSA.

This clonotype was recorded many times. V is TRBV7-9 and J is TRBJ1-1; D remains ambiguous. Trimming took off 1 base at V and 0 bases at J, with 3 bases between the two ends. The germline gives CDR1 SEHNR, CDR2 FQNEAQ (reference sequence). There are 13 residues in the CDR3. CDR3: CASSLDMNTEAFF. The CDR3 coding sequence is TGTGCCAGCAGCTTAGATATGAACACTGAAGCTTTCTTT.

There are a few counts of this clonotype. The rearrangement uses TRBV20-1 and TRBJ1-1; no firm D call. Germline CDR1 DFQATT, CDR2 SNEGSKA (reference sequence). Trimming cost V 1 base and J 4 bases, with 13 bases left between them. This CDR3 is built from 14 residues. The CDR3 DNA reads TGCAGTGCTAGAGCCGACCCGGCGACCACTGAAGCTTTCTTT. Protein product: CSARADPATTEAFF.

This clonotype appeared a few times. V and J are TRBV18 and TRBJ2-2; 10 bases align to TRBD1. The germline V gene encodes CDR1 KGHSH and CDR2 LQKENI. Trimming cost V 6 bases and J 4 bases; bases outside gene matches: 5. The CDR3 covers 15 residues. CDR3 sequence reads: CASSSDRGSTGELFF. The CDR3 DNA follows: TGTGCCAGCTCGTCGGACAGGGGGAGCACCGGGGAGCTGTTTTTT.

The V call is TRBV15, the J call TRBJ1-6; TRBD1 matches 8 bases. CDR1 and CDR2 from the germline V gene are LNHNV and YYDKDF (reference sequence). V gave up 1 base and J gave up 10 bases; unmatched junction bases: 3. The CDR3 spans 14 residues. This CDR3 is CATSRVTGGSPLHF. CDR3 in DNA: TGTGCCACCAGCAGAGTAACAGGGGGGTCACCCCTCCACTTT.

This clonotype was seen at least ten times. V usage is TRBV24-1 and J usage is TRBJ1-4; D may be TRBD1 (5 bases). The CDR3 loop spans 12 amino acids. From germline, CDR1 is KGHDR and CDR2 SFDVKD. V lost 5 bases and J 7 bases, leaving 7 bases between the germline ends. Written as DNA, the CDR3 is TGTGCCACCAGTGGGGACGGTGAAAAACTGTTTTTT. Translation gives CATSGDGEKLFF.

The chain is built from TRBV11-1 and TRBJ2-5, with a possible D match to TRBD1 (6 bases). The length of the CDR3 is 15 residues. Germline V gene sequence: CDR1 SGHAT, CDR2 FQDESV (reference sequence). Trimming removed 5 bases at V and 3 bases at J, with 16 bases between. The DNA for the CDR3 is TGTGCCAGCAGCAGCGAAACAGGGCGTGAAGAGACCCAGTACTTC. Translation: CASSSETGREETQYF. The whole variable domain, filled in from reference TRBV11-1 and TRBJ2-5, reads EAEVAQSPRYKITEKSQAVAFWCDPISGHATLYWYRQILGQGPELLVQFQDESVVDDSQLPKDRFSAERLKGVDSTLKIQPAELGDSAMYLCASSSETGREETQYFGPGTRLLVL.

The table lists this clonotype with many counts. The rearrangement joins TRBV19 to TRBJ1-5; D is uncertain. The CDR3 totals 12 residues. V was clipped by 2 bases and J by 5 bases, with 4 bases between them. CDR1 LNHDA and CDR2 SQIVND come from the germline V gene (reference sequence). CDR3: CASSIYYQPQHF. In DNA form, the CDR3 reads TGTGCCAGTAGTATATATTATCAGCCCCAGCATTTT.